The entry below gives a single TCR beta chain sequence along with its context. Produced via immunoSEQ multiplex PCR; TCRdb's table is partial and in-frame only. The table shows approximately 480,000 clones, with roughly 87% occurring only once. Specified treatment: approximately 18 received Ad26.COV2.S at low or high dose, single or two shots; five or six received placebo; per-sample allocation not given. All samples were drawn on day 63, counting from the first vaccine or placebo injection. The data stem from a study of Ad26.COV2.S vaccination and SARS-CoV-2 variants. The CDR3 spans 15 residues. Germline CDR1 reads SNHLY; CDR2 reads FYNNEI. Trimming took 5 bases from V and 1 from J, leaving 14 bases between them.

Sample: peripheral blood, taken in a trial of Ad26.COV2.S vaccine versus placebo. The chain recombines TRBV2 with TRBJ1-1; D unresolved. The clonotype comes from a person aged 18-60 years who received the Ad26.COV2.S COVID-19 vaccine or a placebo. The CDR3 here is CASSPRLGRNTEAFF. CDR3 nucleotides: TGTGCCAGCAGTCCTCGGTTAGGGAGGAACACTGAAGCTTTCTTT.